The 10 T cell receptor beta chains presented below share a single source sample, sequenced in a study of response to subunit inactivated influenza vaccine. TCRdb used MiXCR to reprocess the RT-PCR reads, holding one entry per CDR3 protein. The sample carries about 540,000 distinct CDR3 sequences, about 14% recorded once. The sample in question was PBMCs from blood, obtained approximately 13 days after vaccination. These receptor sequences come from a man aged 45-65 years who received an inactivated influenza vaccine.

This clonotype has just a few counts. The chain uses TRBV7-9 and TRBJ2-1, with D unresolved. V dropped 2 bases and J dropped 4 bases, with 9 bases sitting between them. CDR1 and CDR2 from the germline V gene are SEHNR and FQNEAQ (reference sequence). This CDR3 is built from 14 residues. The CDR3 here is CASSLSLTYNEQFF. For the CDR3, the DNA is TGTGCCAGCAGCTTAAGTCTCACGTACAATGAGCAGTTCTTC.

This clonotype appeared many times. The chain has TRBV3-1 and TRBJ2-3, with D maybe TRBD2 (6 bases). The V and J ends lost 1 base and 4 bases respectively, with 12 bases between them. This CDR3 spans 15 amino acids. Germline values: CDR1 LGHDT, CDR2 YNNKEL (reference sequence). In DNA form, the CDR3 reads TGTGCCAGCAGCCAAGTGGAGGGGTCTGCAGATACGCAGTATTTT. Translating it yields CASSQVEGSADTQYF.

The chain uses TRBV7-2 and TRBJ2-7, with unresolved D. The V end lost 5 bases, the J end lost 5 bases, and 16 bases lay between the germline ends. This CDR3 spans 14 amino acids. The germline CDR1 and CDR2 sequences are SGHTA and FQGNSA. The CDR3, as DNA: TGTGCCAGCAGCCCGAGACTCGGGCTTGACGAGCAGTACTTC. It encodes CASSPRLGLDEQYF.

The chain employs TRBV4-1 and TRBJ2-2; TRBD2 might be the D (5 bases). V shed 0 bases and J shed 7 bases, with 6 bases lying between them. The CDR3 has 13 residues. CDR1 MGHRA and CDR2 YSYEKL come from the germline V gene. The CDR3 region is CASSQEEGGELFF. Here the CDR3 DNA reads TGCGCCAGCAGCCAAGAAGAGGGCGGGGAGCTGTTTTTT.

The chain combines TRBV12-3 or TRBV12-4 with TRBJ1-4, with D hard to call. The CDR3 sequence is 15 residues long. V dropped 2 bases and J dropped 10 bases, with 17 bases sitting between them. CDR3 amino acids: CASSLSRILRGKLFF. CDR3 DNA sequence: TGTGCCAGCAGTTTAAGTAGAATACTTCGGGGAAAACTGTTTTTT.

V usage is TRBV25-1 and J usage is TRBJ2-3; D remains unclear. The V end was cut by 3 bases, the J end by 6 bases, with 10 bases between. This CDR3 has 13 residues. Germline assignment: CDR1 MGHDK and CDR2 SYGVNS. The CDR3 DNA reads TGTGCCAGCAGTGATCCCCTTAGGGATACGCAGTATTTT. It specifies CASSDPLRDTQYF.

This clonotype was detected only a few times. The chain is built from TRBV7-9 and TRBJ1-2; 7 bases agree with TRBD1. CDR1 SEHNR and CDR2 FQNEAQ come from the germline V gene (reference sequence). CDR3 length equals 15 residues. J lost 4 bases, V lost 1 base, and 6 bases had no gene match. CDR3 in amino acids: CASSLGTGVIYGYTF. CDR3 DNA: TGTGCCAGCAGCTTAGGGACAGGTGTCATCTATGGCTACACCTTC.

This clonotype was detected only a few times. The V and J genes are TRBV15 and TRBJ1-3; D is unresolved. The CDR3 is 15 residues long. With 0 bases removed from V and 3 bases from J, the gap between germline ends came to 9 bases. Germline V lookup: CDR1 LNHNV, CDR2 YYDKDF (reference sequence). The CDR3 DNA reads TGTGCCACCAGCAGAGATCCCCGGGTTGGAAACACCATATATTTT. It is translated as CATSRDPRVGNTIYF.

This clonotype occurred many times. The chain combines TRBV12-3 or TRBV12-4 with TRBJ1-2; unclear D gene. The CDR3 sequence is 17 residues long. Trimming took 3 bases from V and 7 from J, leaving 24 bases between them. This chain's CDR3 is CASSFRILAARSGGYTF. The CDR3 bases are TGTGCCAGCAGTTTCAGGATACTGGCAGCCCGGTCGGGTGGCTACACCTTC.

This clonotype was counted ten times or more. The CDR3 loop reads CASSLEGRETQYF. For the CDR3, the DNA is TGTGCCAGCAGTTTAGAGGGTCGGGAGACCCAGTACTTC. The V gene is TRBV12-3 or TRBV12-4, the J gene TRBJ2-5, with D unclear. The V end lost 1 base, the J end lost 5 bases, and 8 bases lay between the germline ends. The CDR3 runs to 13 residues.